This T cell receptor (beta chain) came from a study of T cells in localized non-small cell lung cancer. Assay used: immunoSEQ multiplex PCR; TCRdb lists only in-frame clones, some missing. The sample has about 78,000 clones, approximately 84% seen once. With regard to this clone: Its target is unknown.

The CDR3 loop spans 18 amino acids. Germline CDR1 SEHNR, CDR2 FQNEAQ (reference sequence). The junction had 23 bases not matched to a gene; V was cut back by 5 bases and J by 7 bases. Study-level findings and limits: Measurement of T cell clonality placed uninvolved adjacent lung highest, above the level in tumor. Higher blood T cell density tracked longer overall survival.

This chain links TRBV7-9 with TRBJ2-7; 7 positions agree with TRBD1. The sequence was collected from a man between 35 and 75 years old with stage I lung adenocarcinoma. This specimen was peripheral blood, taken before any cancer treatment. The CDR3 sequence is CASSETTSFRQGGREQYF. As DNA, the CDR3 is TGTGCCAGCAGCGAAACTACTTCCTTCCGACAGGGTGGTAGAGAGCAGTACTTC.